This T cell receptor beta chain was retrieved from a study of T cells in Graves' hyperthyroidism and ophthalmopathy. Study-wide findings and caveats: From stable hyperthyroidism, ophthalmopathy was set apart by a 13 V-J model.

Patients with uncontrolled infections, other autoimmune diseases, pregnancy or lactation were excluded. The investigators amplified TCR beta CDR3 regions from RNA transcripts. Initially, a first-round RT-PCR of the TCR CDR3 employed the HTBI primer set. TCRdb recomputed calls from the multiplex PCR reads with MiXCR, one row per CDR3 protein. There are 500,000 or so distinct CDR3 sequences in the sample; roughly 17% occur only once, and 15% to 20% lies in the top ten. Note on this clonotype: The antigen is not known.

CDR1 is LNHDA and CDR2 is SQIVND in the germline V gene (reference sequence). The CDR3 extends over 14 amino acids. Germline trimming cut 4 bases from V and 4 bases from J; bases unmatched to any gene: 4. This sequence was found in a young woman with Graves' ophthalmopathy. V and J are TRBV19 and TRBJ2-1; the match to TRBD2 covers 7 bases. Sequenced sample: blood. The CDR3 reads CASSKLASYNEQFF. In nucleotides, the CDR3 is TGTGCCAGTAGTAAACTAGCGAGTTACAATGAGCAGTTCTTC. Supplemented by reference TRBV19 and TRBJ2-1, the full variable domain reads DGGITQSPKYLFRKEGQNVTLSCEQNLNHDAMYWYRQDPGQGLRLIYYSQIVNDFQKGDIAEGYSVSREKKESFPLTVTSAQKNPTAFYLCASSKLASYNEQFFGPGTRLTVL.